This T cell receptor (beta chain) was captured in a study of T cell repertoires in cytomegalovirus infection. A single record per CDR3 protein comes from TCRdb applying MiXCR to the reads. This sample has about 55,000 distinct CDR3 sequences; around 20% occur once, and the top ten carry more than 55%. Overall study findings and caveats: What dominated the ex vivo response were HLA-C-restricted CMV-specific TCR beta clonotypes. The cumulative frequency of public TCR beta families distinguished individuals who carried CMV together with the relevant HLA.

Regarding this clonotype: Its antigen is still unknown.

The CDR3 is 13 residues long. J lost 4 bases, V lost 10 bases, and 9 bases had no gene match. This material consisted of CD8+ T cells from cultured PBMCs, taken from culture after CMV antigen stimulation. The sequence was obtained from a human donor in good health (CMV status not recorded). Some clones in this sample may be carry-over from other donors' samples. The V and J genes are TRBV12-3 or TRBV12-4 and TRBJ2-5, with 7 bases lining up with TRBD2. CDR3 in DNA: TGTGCCATCACGGGACTACAATCAGAGACCCAGTACTTC. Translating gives CAITGLQSETQYF.